This T cell receptor (beta chain) is from a study of T cells after yellow fever vaccination. Overall study findings and caveats: In post-booster samples, most primary-vaccination clones reappeared (about 95% CD4, 88% CD8). Abundant contaminating clonotypes from the bulk population could appear in FACS-sorted repertoires. A small share of clonotypes appeared in both CD4 and CD8 compartments.

This clonotype was recorded at least ten times. Its antigen is undetermined. MiXCR, run by TCRdb on the 5' RACE reads, gives a single entry per CDR3 protein. This sample carries about 330,000 distinct CDR3 sequences, 4.1% of them seen once, and the ten largest clones take approximately 25%. The source material was PBMCs, sampled 5 days after the yellow fever booster vaccination. This TCR derives from a man aged 18 to 30 who received the YFV17D yellow fever vaccine.

This CDR3 reads CASSLGTVAYGYTF. The CDR3 DNA sequence: TGTGCCAGCAGCTTAGGGACCGTCGCCTATGGCTACACCTTC. This rearrangement joins TRBV11-2 to TRBJ1-2; D is unresolved. CDR3 length: 14 residues. Germline CDR1 SGHAT, CDR2 FQNNGV. V lost 1 base and J 4 bases, leaving 10 bases between the germline ends.